This TCR beta chain was obtained from a study of T cells in tumors after PD-1 blockade. CDR3 size: 13 residues. V gave up 2 bases and J gave up 3 bases, with 6 bases separating them. Per germline, CDR1 MNHNY and CDR2 SVGAGI (reference sequence). Clones were sequenced by immunoSEQ multiplex PCR, and TCRdb holds only the in-frame ones, with some missing. The table shows some 66,000 clones, with approximately 74% occurring only once. The clonotype originates from a human donor with basal cell carcinoma. V is TRBV6-6 and J is TRBJ2-3; D gene unclear. The sample here was PBMCs, taken after anti-PD-1 treatment. For the CDR3, the DNA is TGTGCCAGCAGTTACCAATCAACAGATACGCAGTATTTT. This translates into CASSYQSTDTQYF.